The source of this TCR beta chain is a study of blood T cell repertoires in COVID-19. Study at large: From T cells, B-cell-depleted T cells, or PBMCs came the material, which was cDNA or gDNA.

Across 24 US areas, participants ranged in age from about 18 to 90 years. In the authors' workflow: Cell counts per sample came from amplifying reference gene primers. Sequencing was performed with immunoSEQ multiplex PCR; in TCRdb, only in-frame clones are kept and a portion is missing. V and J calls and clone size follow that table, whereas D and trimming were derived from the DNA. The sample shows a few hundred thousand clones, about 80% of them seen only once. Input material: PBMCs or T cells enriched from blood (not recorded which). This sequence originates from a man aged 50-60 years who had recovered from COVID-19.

CDR3 protein: CASSVGAVGSPLHF. The CDR3 DNA is TGTGCCAGCAGCGTAGGTGCGGTAGGATCACCCCTCCACTTT. The genes are TRBV9 and TRBJ1-6; D not certain. V lost 0 bases to trimming and J lost 10 bases, with 11 bases between them. This CDR3 is 14 amino acids long. Germline V lookup: CDR1 SGDLS, CDR2 YYNGEE.